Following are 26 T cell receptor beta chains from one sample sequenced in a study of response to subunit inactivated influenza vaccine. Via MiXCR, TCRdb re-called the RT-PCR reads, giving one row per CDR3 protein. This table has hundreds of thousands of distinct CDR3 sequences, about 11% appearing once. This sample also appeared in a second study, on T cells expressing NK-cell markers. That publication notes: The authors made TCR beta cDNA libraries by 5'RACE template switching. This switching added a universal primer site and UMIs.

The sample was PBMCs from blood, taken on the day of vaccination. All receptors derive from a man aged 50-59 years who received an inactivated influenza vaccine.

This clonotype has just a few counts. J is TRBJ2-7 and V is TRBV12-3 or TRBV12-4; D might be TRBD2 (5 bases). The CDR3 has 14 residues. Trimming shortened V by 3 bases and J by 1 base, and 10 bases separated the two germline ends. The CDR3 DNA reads TGTGCCAGCAGTTTCGCTAGCCAGTCCTACGAGCAGTACTTC. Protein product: CASSFASQSYEQYF.

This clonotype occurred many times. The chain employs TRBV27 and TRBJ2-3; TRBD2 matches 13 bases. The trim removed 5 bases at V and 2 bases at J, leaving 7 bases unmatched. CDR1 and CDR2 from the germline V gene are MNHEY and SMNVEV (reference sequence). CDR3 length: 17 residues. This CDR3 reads CASSPAGLAGLTDTQYF. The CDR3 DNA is TGTGCCAGCAGTCCGGCGGGACTAGCGGGGCTCACAGATACGCAGTATTTT.

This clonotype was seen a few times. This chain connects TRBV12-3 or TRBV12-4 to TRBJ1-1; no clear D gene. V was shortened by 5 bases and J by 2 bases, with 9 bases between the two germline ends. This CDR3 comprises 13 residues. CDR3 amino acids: CASSKIPNTEAFF. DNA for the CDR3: TGTGCCAGCAGTAAGATCCCTAACACTGAAGCTTTCTTT.

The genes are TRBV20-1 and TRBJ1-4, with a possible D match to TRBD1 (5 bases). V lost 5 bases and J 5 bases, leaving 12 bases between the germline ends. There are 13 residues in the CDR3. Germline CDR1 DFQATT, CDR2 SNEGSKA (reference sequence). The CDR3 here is CSALDSRNEKLFF. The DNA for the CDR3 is TGCAGTGCTTTAGACAGCCGAAATGAAAAACTGTTTTTT.

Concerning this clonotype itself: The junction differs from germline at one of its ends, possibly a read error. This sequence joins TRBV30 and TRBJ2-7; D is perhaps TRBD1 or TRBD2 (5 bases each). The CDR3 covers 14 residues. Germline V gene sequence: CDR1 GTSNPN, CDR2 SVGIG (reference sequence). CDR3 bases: TGTGCCTGGAAACCGGGACGCCAACTCTACGTGCAGTACTTC. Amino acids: CAWKPGRQLYVQYF.

DNA of the CDR3: TGCGCCAGCAGCCAAGTCGGAGCAGATACGCAGTATTTT. It yields the protein CASSQVGADTQYF. The V call is TRBV4-3, the J call TRBJ2-3, with D unresolved. This CDR3 comprises 13 residues. V was pared by 1 base and J by 4 bases, with 6 bases between. CDR1 is LGHNA and CDR2 is YSLEER in the germline V gene.

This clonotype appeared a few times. The CDR3 DNA reads as TGTGCCAGCAGCTACCCCGGGACAGGCTCCTACGAGCAGTACTTC. The encoded protein is CASSYPGTGSYEQYF. The V call is TRBV11-2, the J call TRBJ2-7; 8 positions match TRBD1. The germline V gene encodes CDR1 SGHAT and CDR2 FQNNGV. With V trimmed by 4 bases and J by 0 bases, 5 bases remained unmatched. The CDR3 has 15 amino acids.

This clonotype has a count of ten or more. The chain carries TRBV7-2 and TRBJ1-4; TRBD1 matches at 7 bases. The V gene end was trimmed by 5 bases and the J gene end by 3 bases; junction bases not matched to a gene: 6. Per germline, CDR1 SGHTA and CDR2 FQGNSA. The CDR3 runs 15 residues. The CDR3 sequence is CASSRDDRANEKLFF. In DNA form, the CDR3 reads TGTGCCAGCAGCCGAGACGACAGGGCTAATGAAAAACTGTTTTTT.

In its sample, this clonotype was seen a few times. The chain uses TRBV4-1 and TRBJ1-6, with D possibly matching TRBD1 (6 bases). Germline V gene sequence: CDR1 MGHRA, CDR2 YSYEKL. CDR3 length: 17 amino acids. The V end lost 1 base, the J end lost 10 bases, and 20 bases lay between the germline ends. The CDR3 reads CASSQGWGGVTASPLHF. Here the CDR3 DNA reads TGCGCCAGCAGCCAAGGGTGGGGGGGCGTAACCGCCTCACCCCTCCACTTT.

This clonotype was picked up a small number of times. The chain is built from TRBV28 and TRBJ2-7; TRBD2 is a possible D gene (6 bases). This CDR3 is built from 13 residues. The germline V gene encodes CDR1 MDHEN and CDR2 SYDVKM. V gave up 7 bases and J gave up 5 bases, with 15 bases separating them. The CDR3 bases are TGTGCCAGCACGCGCCGGGAGCCGAACGAGCAGTACTTC. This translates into CASTRREPNEQYF.

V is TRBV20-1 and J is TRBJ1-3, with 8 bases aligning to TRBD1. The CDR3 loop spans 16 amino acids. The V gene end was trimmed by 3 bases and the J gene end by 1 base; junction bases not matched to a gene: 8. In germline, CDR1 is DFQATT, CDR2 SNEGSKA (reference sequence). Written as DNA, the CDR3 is TGCAGTGCTAGGAGGACAGGGATGCCTTCTGGAAACACCATATATTTT. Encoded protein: CSARRTGMPSGNTIYF.

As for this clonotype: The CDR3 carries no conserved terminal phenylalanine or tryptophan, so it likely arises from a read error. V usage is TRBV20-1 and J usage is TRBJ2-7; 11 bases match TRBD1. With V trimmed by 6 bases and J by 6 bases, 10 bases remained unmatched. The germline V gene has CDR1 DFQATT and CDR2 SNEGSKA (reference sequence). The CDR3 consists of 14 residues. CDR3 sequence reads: CSATLWDRGVEQYL. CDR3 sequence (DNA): TGCAGTGCCACCTTGTGGGACAGGGGGGTCGAGCAGTACCTC.

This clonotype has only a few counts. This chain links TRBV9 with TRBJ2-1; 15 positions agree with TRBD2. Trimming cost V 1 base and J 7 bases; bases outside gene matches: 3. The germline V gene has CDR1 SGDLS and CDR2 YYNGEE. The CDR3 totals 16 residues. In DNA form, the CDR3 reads TGTGCCAGCAGCGTATCTGGGACTAGCGGGAGGAATGAGCAGTTCTTC. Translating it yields CASSVSGTSGRNEQFF.

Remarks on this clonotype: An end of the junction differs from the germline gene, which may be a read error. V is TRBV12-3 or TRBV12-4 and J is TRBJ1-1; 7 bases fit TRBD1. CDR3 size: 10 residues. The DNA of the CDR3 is TGTGCCAGCGGGACAGCTGAGGCTTTCTTT. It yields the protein CASGTAEAFF.

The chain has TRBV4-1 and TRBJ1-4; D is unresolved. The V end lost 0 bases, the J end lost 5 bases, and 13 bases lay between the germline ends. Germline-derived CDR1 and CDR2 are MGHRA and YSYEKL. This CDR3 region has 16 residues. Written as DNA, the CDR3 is TGCGCCAGCAGCCAAGATACGTTACGGGAGAATGAAAAACTGTTTTTT. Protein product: CASSQDTLRENEKLFF.

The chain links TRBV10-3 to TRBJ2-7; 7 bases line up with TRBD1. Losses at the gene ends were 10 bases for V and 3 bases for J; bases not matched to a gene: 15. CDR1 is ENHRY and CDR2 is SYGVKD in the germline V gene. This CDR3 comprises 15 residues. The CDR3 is CASRDSNILVYEQYF. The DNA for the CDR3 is TGTGCCAGCCGGGACAGTAATATATTGGTCTACGAGCAGTACTTC.

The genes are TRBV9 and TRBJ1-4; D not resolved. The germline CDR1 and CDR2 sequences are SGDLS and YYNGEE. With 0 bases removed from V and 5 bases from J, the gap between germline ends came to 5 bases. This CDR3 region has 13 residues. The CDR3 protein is CASSVAGNEKLFF. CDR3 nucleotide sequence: TGTGCCAGCAGCGTAGCGGGGAATGAAAAACTGTTTTTT.

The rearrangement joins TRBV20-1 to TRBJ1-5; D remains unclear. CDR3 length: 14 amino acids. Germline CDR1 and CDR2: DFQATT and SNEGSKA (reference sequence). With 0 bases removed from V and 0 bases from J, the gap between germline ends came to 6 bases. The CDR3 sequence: CSAREPLSNQPQHF. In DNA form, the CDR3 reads TGCAGTGCTAGAGAACCTCTTAGCAATCAGCCCCAGCATTTT.

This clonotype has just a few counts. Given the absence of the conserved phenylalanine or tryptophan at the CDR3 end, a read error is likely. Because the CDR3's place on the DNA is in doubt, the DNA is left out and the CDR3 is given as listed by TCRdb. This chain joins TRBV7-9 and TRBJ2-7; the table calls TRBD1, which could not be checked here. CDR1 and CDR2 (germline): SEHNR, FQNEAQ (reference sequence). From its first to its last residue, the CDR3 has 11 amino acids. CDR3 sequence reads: CASSTTGRVVI.

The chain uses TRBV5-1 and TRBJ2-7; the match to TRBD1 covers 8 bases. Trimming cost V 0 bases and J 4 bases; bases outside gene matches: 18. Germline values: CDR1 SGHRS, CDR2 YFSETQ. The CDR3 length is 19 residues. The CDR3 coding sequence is TGCGCCAGCAGCTTGGGACAGGGGACCAATACCGCAAGACGATACGAGCAGTACTTC. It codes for CASSLGQGTNTARRYEQYF.

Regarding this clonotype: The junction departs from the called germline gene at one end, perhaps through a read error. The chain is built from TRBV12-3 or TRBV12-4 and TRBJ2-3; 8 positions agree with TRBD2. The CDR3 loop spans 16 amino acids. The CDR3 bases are TGTGCCAGCACTTTAGCGGGGCTAGCGGGCACAGATACGCAGTATTTT. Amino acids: CASTLAGLAGTDTQYF.

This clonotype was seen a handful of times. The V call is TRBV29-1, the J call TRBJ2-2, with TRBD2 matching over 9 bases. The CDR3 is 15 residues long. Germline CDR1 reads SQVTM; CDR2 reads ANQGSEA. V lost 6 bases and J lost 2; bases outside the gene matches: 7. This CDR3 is CSVAIAGANTGELFF. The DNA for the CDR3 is TGCAGCGTAGCGATAGCGGGGGCAAACACCGGGGAGCTGTTTTTT.

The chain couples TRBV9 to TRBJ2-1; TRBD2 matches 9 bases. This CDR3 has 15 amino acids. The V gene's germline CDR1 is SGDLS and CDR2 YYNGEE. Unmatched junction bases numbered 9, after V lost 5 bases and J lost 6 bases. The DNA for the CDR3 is TGTGCCAGCAGTCAAAGCGGGAGGAACCCCAATGAGCAGTTCTTC. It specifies CASSQSGRNPNEQFF.

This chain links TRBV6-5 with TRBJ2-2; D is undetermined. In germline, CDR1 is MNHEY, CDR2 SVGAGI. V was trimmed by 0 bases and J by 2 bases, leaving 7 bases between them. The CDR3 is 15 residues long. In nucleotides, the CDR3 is TGTGCCAGCAGTTACTCACGTTATAACACCGGGGAGCTGTTTTTT. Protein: CASSYSRYNTGELFF.

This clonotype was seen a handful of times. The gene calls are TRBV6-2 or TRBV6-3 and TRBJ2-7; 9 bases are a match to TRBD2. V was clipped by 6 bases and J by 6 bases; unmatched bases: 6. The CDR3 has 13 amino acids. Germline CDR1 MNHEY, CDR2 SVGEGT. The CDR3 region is CASSLSGRFEQYF. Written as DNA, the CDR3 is TGTGCCAGCAGCCTAAGCGGGAGGTTCGAGCAGTACTTC.

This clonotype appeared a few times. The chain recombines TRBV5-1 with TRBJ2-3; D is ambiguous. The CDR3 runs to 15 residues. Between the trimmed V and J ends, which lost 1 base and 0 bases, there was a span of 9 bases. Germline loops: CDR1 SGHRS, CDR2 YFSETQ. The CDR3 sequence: CASSLTVSSTDTQYF. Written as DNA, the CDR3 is TGCGCCAGCAGCTTGACTGTCTCTAGCACAGATACGCAGTATTTT.